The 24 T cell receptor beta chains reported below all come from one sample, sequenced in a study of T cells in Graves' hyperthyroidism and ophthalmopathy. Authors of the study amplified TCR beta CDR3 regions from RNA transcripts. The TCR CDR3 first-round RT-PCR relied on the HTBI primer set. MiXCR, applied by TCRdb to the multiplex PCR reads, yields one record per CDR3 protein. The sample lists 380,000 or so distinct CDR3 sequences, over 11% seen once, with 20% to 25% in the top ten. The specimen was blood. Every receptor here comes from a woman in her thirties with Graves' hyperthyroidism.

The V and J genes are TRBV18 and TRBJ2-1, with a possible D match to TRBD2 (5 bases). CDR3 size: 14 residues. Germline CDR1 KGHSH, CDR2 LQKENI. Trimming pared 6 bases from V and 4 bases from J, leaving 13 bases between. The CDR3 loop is CASSLERNYNEQFF. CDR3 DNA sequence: TGTGCCAGCTCTTTGGAGCGGAATTACAATGAGCAGTTCTTC.

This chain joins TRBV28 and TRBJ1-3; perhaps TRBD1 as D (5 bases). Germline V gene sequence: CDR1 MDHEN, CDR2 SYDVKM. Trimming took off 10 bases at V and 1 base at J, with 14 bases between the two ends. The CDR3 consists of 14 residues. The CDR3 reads CAISQGRSGNTIYF. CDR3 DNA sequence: TGTGCCATTTCCCAGGGTCGTTCTGGAAACACCATATATTTT.

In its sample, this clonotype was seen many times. The CDR3 sequence: CASSISGRGTDTQYF. CDR3 nucleotides: TGTGCCAGCAGCATTAGCGGGAGAGGCACAGATACGCAGTATTTT. The rearrangement links TRBV7-2 to TRBJ2-3; 9 bases line up with TRBD2. J was trimmed by 1 base and V by 5 bases; bases with no gene match: 4. The germline V gene encodes CDR1 SGHTA and CDR2 FQGNSA. This CDR3 is built from 15 residues. Looking up the rest from reference TRBV7-2 and TRBJ2-3 gives the full variable domain: GAGVSQSPSNKVTEKGKDVELRCDPISGHTALYWYRQSLGQGLEFLIYFQGNSAPDKSGLPSDRFSAERTGGSVSTLTIQRTQQEDSAVYLCASSISGRGTDTQYFGPGTRLTVL.

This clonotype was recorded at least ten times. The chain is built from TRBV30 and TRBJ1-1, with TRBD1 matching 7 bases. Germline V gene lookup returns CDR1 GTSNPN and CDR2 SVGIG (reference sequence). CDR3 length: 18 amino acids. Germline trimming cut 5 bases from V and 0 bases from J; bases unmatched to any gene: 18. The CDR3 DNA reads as TGTGCCTGGGTCACCAGGGGGGACCCCATCTATATGAACACTGAAGCTTTCTTT. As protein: CAWVTRGDPIYMNTEAFF.

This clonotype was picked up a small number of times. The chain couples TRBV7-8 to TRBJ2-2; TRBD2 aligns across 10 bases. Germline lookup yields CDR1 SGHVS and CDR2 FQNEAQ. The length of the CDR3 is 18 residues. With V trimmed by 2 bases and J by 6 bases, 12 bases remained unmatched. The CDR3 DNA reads TGTGCCAGCAGCTTATCTCGTGCTAGCGGGAGTTTGGCCGGGGAGCTGTTTTTT. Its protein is CASSLSRASGSLAGELFF. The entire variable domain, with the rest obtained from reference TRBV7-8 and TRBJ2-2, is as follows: GAGVSQSPRYKVAKRGQDVALRCDPISGHVSLFWYQQALGQGPEFLTYFQNEAQLDKSGLPSDRFFAERPEGSVSTLKIQRTQQEDSAVYLCASSLSRASGSLAGELFFGEGSRLTVL.

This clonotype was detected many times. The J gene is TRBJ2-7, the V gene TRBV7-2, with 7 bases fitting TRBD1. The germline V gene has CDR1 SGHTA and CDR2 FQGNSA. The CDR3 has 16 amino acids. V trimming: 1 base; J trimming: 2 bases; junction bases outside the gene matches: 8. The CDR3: CASSLEGQLIAYEQYF. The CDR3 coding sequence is TGTGCCAGCAGCTTAGAGGGACAGTTGATCGCCTACGAGCAGTACTTC.

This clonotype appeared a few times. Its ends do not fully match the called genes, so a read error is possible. The CDR3 loop is CSALGWRGDTEALF. As DNA, the CDR3 is TGCAGTGCCCTTGGATGGAGGGGCGACACTGAAGCTCTCTTT. The rearrangement links TRBV20-1 to TRBJ1-1; TRBD1 is a possible D gene (5 bases). This CDR3 spans 14 amino acids. Per germline, CDR1 DFQATT and CDR2 SNEGSKA (reference sequence).

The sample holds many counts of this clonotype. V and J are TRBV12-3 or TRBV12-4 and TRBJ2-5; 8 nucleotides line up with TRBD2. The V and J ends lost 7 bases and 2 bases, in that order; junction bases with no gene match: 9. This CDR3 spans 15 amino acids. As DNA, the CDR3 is TGTGCCAGCATACCGAGCGGGAGTTTACAAGAGACCCAGTACTTC. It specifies CASIPSGSLQETQYF.

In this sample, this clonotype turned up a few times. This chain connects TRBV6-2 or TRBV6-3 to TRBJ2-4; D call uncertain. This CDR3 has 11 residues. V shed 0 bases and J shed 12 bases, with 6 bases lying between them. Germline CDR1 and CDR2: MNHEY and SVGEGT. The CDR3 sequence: CASSYSNTQYF. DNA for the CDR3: TGTGCCAGCAGTTACTCGAATACTCAGTACTTC.

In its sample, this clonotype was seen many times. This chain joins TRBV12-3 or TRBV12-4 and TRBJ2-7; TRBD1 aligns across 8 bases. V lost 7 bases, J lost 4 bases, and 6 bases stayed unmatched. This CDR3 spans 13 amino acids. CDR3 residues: CASTLTGAYEQYF. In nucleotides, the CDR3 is TGTGCCAGCACCCTGACAGGGGCATACGAGCAGTACTTC.

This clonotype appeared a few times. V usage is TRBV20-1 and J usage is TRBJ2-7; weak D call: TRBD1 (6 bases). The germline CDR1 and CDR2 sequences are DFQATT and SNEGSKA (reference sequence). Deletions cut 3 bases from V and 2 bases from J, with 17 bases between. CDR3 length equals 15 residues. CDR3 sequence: CSARSIPGDAYEQYF. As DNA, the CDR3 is TGCAGTGCTAGGTCGATCCCAGGGGACGCCTACGAGCAGTACTTC.

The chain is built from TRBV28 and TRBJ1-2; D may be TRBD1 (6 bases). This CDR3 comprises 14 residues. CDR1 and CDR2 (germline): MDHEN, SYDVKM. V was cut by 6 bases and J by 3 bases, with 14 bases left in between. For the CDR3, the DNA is TGTGCCAGCAGCATCCTAGACAGGTACTATGGCTACACCTTC. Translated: CASSILDRYYGYTF.

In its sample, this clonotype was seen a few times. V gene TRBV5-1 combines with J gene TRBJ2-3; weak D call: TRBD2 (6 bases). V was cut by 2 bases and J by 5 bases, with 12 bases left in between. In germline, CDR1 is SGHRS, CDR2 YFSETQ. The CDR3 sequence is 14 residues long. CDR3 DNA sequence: TGCGCCAGCAGCTTTTTGGGTAGCGGAGATACGCAGTATTTT. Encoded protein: CASSFLGSGDTQYF.

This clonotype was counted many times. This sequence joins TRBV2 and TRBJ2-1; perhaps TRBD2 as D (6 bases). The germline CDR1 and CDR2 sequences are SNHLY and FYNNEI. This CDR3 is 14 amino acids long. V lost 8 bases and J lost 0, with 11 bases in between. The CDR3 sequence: CASGGTLSYNEQFF. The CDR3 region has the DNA TGTGCCAGCGGGGGGACTCTCTCCTACAATGAGCAGTTCTTC.

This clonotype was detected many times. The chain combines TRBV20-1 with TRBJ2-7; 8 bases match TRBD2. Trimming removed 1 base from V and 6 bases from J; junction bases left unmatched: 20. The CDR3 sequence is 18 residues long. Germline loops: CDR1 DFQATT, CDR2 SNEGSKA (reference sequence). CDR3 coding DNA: TGCAGTGCTAGAGCCCGGGGGGTTAGCGGGACCTATCGGGGCGAGCAGTACTTC. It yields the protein CSARARGVSGTYRGEQYF.

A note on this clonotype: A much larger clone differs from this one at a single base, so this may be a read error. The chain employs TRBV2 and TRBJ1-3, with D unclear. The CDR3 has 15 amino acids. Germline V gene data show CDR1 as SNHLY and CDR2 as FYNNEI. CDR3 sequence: CASSRDGISENTIYF. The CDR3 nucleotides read TGTGCCAGCTCGAGGGATGGCATTTCTGAAAACACCATATATTTT. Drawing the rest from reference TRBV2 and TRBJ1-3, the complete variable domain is EPEVTQTPSHQVTQMGQEVILRCVPISNHLYFYWYRQILGQKVEFLVSFYNNEISEKSEIFDDQFSVERPDGSNFTLKIRSTKLEDSAMYFCASSRDGISENTIYFGEGSWLTVV.

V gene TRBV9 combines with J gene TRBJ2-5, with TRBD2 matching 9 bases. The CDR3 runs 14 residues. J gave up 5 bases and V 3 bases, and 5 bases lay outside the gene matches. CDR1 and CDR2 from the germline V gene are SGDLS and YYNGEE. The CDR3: CASSEAGGWETQYF. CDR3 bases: TGTGCCAGCAGCGAAGCGGGAGGATGGGAGACCCAGTACTTC.

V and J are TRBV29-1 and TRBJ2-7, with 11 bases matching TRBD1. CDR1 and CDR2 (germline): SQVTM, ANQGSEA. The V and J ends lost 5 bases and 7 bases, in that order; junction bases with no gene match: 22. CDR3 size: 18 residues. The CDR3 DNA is TGCAGCGTTTCGGGTACCTCCGAGCCGGGACAGGGGGTGAGTGAGCAGTACTTC. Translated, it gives CSVSGTSEPGQGVSEQYF.

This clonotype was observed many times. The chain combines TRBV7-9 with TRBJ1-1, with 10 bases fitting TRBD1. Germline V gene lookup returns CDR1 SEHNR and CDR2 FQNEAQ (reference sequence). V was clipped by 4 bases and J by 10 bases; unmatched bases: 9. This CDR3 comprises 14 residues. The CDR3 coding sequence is TGTGCCAGCAGCTCCTCCGGGACAGGGGCAGGAGCTTTCTTT. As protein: CASSSSGTGAGAFF. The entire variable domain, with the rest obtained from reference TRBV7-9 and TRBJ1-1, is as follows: DTGVSQNPRHKITKRGQNVTFRCDPISEHNRLYWYRQTLGQGPEFLTYFQNEAQLEKSRLLSDRFSAERPKGSFSTLEIQRTEQGDSAMYLCASSSSGTGAGAFFGQGTRLTVV.

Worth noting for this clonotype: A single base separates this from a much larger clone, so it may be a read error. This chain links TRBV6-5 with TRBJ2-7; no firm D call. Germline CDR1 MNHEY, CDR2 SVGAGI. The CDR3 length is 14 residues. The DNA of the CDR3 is TGTGCCAGCAGTTACGGCGAGGCTTCCTACGAGCAGCACTTC. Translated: CASSYGEASYEQHF.

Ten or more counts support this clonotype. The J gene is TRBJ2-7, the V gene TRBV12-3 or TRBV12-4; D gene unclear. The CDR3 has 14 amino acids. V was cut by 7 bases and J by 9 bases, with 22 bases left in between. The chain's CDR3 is CASKAPLEATAQYF. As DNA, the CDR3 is TGTGCCAGCAAAGCCCCATTAGAAGCGACCGCGCAGTACTTC.

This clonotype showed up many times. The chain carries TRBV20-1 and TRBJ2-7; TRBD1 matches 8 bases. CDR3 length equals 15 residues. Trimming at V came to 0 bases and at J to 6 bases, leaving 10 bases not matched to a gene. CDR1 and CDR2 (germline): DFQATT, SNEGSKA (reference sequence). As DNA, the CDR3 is TGCAGTGCTAGAGATCCCACAGGGGGTGGACGCGAGCAGTACTTC. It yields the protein CSARDPTGGGREQYF.

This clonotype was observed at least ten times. In DNA, the CDR3 is TGTGCCAGCAGCGTAGACGGGACAGTCAATCAGCCCCAGCATTTT. Protein: CASSVDGTVNQPQHF. This rearrangement joins TRBV9 to TRBJ1-5; 7 bases fit TRBD1. Trimming at V came to 0 bases and at J to 3 bases, leaving 3 bases not matched to a gene. This CDR3 is built from 15 residues. Germline V gene sequence: CDR1 SGDLS, CDR2 YYNGEE. Variable domain in full (rest from reference TRBV9 and TRBJ1-5): DSGVTQTPKHLITATGQRVTLRCSPRSGDLSVYWYQQSLDQGLQFLIQYYNGEERAKGNILERFSAQQFPDLHSELNLSSLELGDSALYFCASSVDGTVNQPQHFGDGTRLSIL.

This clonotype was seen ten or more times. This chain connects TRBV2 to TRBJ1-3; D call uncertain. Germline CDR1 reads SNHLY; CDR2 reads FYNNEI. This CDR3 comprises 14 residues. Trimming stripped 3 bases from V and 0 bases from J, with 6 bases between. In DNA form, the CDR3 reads TGTGCCAGCAGTGACAGCATCTCTGGAAACACCATATATTTT. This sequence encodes CASSDSISGNTIYF.